One sample yielded the 10 T cell receptor beta chains listed below, sequenced in a study of blood T cell repertoires in COVID-19. The repertoire was sequenced with immunoSEQ multiplex PCR; TCRdb's copy has only in-frame clones and lacks some. The table records about 140,000 clones, approximately 80% of them present only once. The sequenced material came from peripheral blood. The receptor source for this set is a human donor in a cohort sampled during active COVID-19.

The chain uses TRBV2 and TRBJ1-1, with D possibly being TRBD1 (5 bases). Germline V gene data show CDR1 as SNHLY and CDR2 as FYNNEI. V dropped 1 base and J dropped 0 bases, with 9 bases sitting between them. This CDR3 has 15 amino acids. The CDR3: CASSEGQPLNTEAFF. The CDR3 DNA reads TGTGCCAGCAGTGAAGGACAGCCGCTGAACACTGAAGCTTTCTTT.

This chain uses TRBV7-2 with TRBJ2-1; D perhaps matches TRBD2 (6 bases). The CDR3 spans 14 residues. V was cut by 2 bases and J by 8 bases, with 13 bases left in between. CDR1 is SGHTA, CDR2 FQGNSA, per germline. DNA of the CDR3: TGTGCCAGCAGCTTACGGGGGAGTTTGGATGAGCAGTTCTTC. This encodes CASSLRGSLDEQFF.

The rearrangement links TRBV9 to TRBJ2-5, with TRBD2 identical over 14 bases. The CDR3 is made up of 16 amino acids. With 3 bases clipped from V and 4 bases from J, the junction kept 5 bases outside the gene matches. Germline values: CDR1 SGDLS, CDR2 YYNGEE. CDR3 sequence: CASSEGLAGAGETQYF. The CDR3 region has the DNA TGTGCCAGCAGCGAGGGACTAGCGGGAGCGGGAGAGACCCAGTACTTC.

This rearrangement joins TRBV6-5 to TRBJ2-2; possible D gene TRBD1, 6 bases. Germline CDR1 is MNHEY and CDR2 is SVGAGI. This CDR3 has 15 residues. V was cut by 6 bases and J by 6 bases, with 17 bases left in between. CDR3 region: CASRRTGYGAGELFF. The CDR3 DNA reads as TGTGCCAGCAGACGTACAGGGTACGGGGCCGGGGAGCTGTTTTTT.

This rearrangement joins TRBV28 to TRBJ1-5, with D tentatively TRBD1 (5 bases). Per the germline V gene, CDR1 is MDHEN and CDR2 is SYDVKM. The V end was cut by 7 bases, the J end by 0 bases, with 13 bases between. The CDR3 runs 15 residues. The CDR3 loop is CASIPRGTSNQPQHF. In DNA, the CDR3 is TGTGCCAGCATACCCCGGGGGACTAGCAATCAGCCCCAGCATTTT.

The V gene is TRBV5-4, the J gene TRBJ2-1; TRBD2 agrees at 8 bases. Trimming cost V 6 bases and J 7 bases; bases outside gene matches: 6. This CDR3 region has 13 residues. The germline CDR1 and CDR2 sequences are SGHNT and YYREEE (reference sequence). CDR3 sequence reads: CASTAGARNEQFF. Written as DNA, the CDR3 is TGTGCCAGCACAGCGGGAGCCCGGAATGAGCAGTTCTTC.

This clone was observed once. The chain employs TRBV5-4 and TRBJ1-2; TRBD1 is a possible D gene (5 bases). The V gene's germline CDR1 is SGHNT and CDR2 YYREEE (reference sequence). V was trimmed by 4 bases and J by 5 bases, leaving 12 bases between them. The CDR3 runs 13 residues. CDR3 sequence: CASSRDSPYGYTF. The CDR3, as DNA: TGTGCCAGCAGCCGAGACAGCCCATATGGCTACACCTTC.

This clone was counted between two and nine times. This chain uses TRBV12-3 or TRBV12-4 with TRBJ1-1; the D is unclear. V was shortened by 6 bases and J by 4 bases, with 9 bases between the two germline ends. The length of the CDR3 is 12 residues. CDR3 residues: CASSNGVTEAFF. The CDR3 bases are TGTGCCAGCAGCAACGGGGTCACTGAAGCTTTCTTT.

CDR3 region: CASSLSSGSNQPQHF. The DNA for the CDR3 is TGCGCCAGCAGCTTGTCGTCAGGGAGCAATCAGCCCCAGCATTTT. J is TRBJ1-5 and V is TRBV5-1; maybe TRBD1 (5 bases). The V gene's germline CDR1 is SGHRS and CDR2 YFSETQ. The CDR3 is 15 amino acids. V was pared by 1 base and J by 1 base, with 9 bases between.

The chain recombines TRBV5-4 with TRBJ2-7; 9 bases match TRBD1. The CDR3 totals 13 residues. Germline CDR1 SGHNT, CDR2 YYREEE (reference sequence). V shed 4 bases and J 7 bases; nucleotides not matched to a gene: 6. CDR3: CASSGRGTGEQYF. DNA of the CDR3: TGTGCCAGCAGCGGGCGGGGGACAGGGGAGCAGTACTTC.